Ten or more counts support the clone carrying this TCR beta chain. What it recognizes is unknown. Trimming stripped 5 bases from V and 6 bases from J, with 19 bases between. The CDR3 runs 15 residues. This record belongs to a study of CD8 T cells in ankylosing spondylitis. General study findings and limits: Significant enrichment of disease-linked clones was reportedly seen in matched ankylosing spondylitis synovial fluid. Ankylosing spondylitis blood appeared to carry a characteristic TCR beta motif of roughly eight highly homologous variants.

Scientists made TCR beta libraries using quantitative 5'-RACE with molecular barcodes. TCRdb recomputed calls from the 5' RACE reads with MiXCR, one row per CDR3 protein. The sample yields under 200,000 distinct CDR3 sequences, approximately 9% seen once. The sequencing sample was made of blood, either unsorted or a sorted T cell fraction (not recorded which). This clonotype was obtained from a female donor with ankylosing spondylitis or in good health (not recorded which). V and J are TRBV12-3 or TRBV12-4 and TRBJ1-1; D perhaps matches TRBD1 (6 bases). CDR3 loop: CASSPSRQGRPEAFF. As DNA, the CDR3 is TGTGCCAGCAGTCCAAGTCGCCAGGGGCGACCTGAAGCTTTCTTT.